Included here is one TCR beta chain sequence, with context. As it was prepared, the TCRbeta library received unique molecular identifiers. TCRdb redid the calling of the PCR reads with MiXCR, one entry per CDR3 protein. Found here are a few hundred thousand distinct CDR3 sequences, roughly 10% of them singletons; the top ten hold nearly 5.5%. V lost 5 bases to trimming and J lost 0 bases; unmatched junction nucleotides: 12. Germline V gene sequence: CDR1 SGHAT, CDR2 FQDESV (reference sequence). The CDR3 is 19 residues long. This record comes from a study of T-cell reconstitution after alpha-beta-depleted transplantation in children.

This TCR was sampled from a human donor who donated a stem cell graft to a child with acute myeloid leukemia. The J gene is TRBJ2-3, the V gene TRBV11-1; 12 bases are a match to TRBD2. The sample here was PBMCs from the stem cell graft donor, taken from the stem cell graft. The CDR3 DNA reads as TGTGCCAGCAGCCGCCGTCCCGGGACTAGCGGGCTAAGCACAGATACGCAGTATTTT. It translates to CASSRRPGTSGLSTDTQYF.